The 5 T cell receptor beta chains listed next were all sequenced from one sample in a study. TCRdb called the RT-PCR reads again in MiXCR, with one record for every CDR3 protein. The table lists fewer than 800,000 distinct CDR3 sequences, approximately 15% of them singletons, with roughly 3.9% in the top ten. Sequencing input: memory CD4+ T cells from blood. The receptor set was obtained from a female donor in good health, serving as a healthy control.

This clonotype was counted only a few times. This chain connects TRBV12-3 or TRBV12-4 to TRBJ2-1; TRBD2 aligns across 9 bases. J was trimmed by 8 bases and V by 5 bases; bases with no gene match: 10. This CDR3 comprises 15 residues. CDR3 DNA sequence: TGTGCCAGCAGTCCTCATAATAGCGGGAGATATGAGCAGTTCTTC. Its translation: CASSPHNSGRYEQFF.

The rearrangement joins TRBV27 to TRBJ2-7, with 9 positions matching TRBD1. Germline CDR1 and CDR2: MNHEY and SMNVEV (reference sequence). The CDR3 length is 16 residues. Trimming removed 5 bases from V and 0 bases from J; junction bases left unmatched: 8. In DNA form, the CDR3 reads TGTGCCAGCAGTCTAGCCGGGACAGGGAGCTCCTACGAGCAGTACTTC. Protein: CASSLAGTGSSYEQYF.

This chain links TRBV6-1 with TRBJ1-2; maybe TRBD1 (5 bases). This CDR3 region has 14 residues. V was shortened by 2 bases and J by 6 bases, with 13 bases between the two germline ends. Germline assignment: CDR1 MNHNS and CDR2 SASEGT. Here the CDR3 reads CASSENTGTDGYTF. The CDR3 DNA follows: TGTGCCAGCAGTGAAAACACAGGCACCGATGGCTACACCTTC.

This clonotype has a handful of counts. This chain joins TRBV3-1 and TRBJ1-2, with D possibly matching TRBD1 (5 bases). The CDR3 has 14 amino acids. V was clipped by 0 bases and J by 6 bases, with 11 bases between them. Germline loops: CDR1 LGHDT, CDR2 YNNKEL (reference sequence). CDR3 DNA: TGTGCCAGCAGCCAAGATCCGGGGGTGCATGGCTACACCTTC. Translating gives CASSQDPGVHGYTF.

V and J are TRBV27 and TRBJ1-6; 8 nucleotides line up with TRBD1. V shed 5 bases, J shed 11 bases, and the junction held 8 bases outside the gene matches. The CDR3 extends over 14 amino acids. Germline V CDR1 and CDR2: MNHEY, SMNVEV (reference sequence). The CDR3 is CASSHRQGQAPLHF. The CDR3 nucleotides are TGTGCCAGCAGTCACCGACAGGGGCAGGCACCCCTCCACTTT.